Following are 12 T cell receptor beta chains from one sample sequenced in a study of OX40 agonist ivuxolimab in advanced cancers. TCRdb keeps only in-frame clones here, not all; method: immunoSEQ multiplex PCR. This table has about 72,000 clones, roughly 80% appearing once. Here the sequenced sample was CD4+ or CD8+ T cells sorted from blood, taken in a trial of the OX40 agonist ivuxolimab. The receptor set was obtained from an adult with an advanced solid tumor such as melanoma, head and neck, liver or kidney cancer.

This clone was counted a few times. V is TRBV2 and J is TRBJ2-7; a weak D match, TRBD1 (6 bases). The CDR3 consists of 14 residues. V was cut by 4 bases and J by 4 bases, with 14 bases left in between. The germline gives CDR1 SNHLY, CDR2 FYNNEI. CDR3 nucleotide sequence: TGTGCCAGCAGTGGTTCACAGGGCCGGTACGAGCAGTACTTC. It encodes CASSGSQGRYEQYF.

The chain employs TRBV19 and TRBJ2-5; TRBD2 matches at 11 bases. With 4 bases clipped from V and 1 base from J, the junction kept 5 bases outside the gene matches. Looked up from germline, CDR1 is LNHDA and CDR2 is SQIVND (reference sequence). The CDR3 covers 16 residues. CDR3: CASSTRLAGSQETQYF. In DNA, the CDR3 is TGTGCCAGTAGTACGCGACTAGCGGGAAGCCAAGAGACCCAGTACTTC.

The rearrangement joins TRBV9 to TRBJ2-7, with 9 bases fitting TRBD2. Germline V gene lookup returns CDR1 SGDLS and CDR2 YYNGEE. Trimming removed 0 bases from V and 6 bases from J; junction bases left unmatched: 7. The CDR3 spans 15 residues. In nucleotides, the CDR3 is TGTGCCAGCAGCGTAGGCCGGGGACTAGCCGCCGAGCAGTACTTC. It translates to CASSVGRGLAAEQYF. Based on the CDR3 plus reference TRBV9 and TRBJ2-7, the full variable domain is DSGVTQTPKHLITATGQRVTLRCSPRSGDLSVYWYQQSLDQGLQFLIQYYNGEERAKGNILERFSAQQFPDLHSELNLSSLELGDSALYFCASSVGRGLAAEQYFGPGTRLTVT.

The rearrangement joins TRBV27 to TRBJ2-7; D may be TRBD1 or TRBD2 (5 bases each). The V end was cut by 4 bases, the J end by 0 bases, with 13 bases between. Germline loops: CDR1 MNHEY, CDR2 SMNVEV (reference sequence). The CDR3 length is 15 residues. The CDR3 DNA reads as TGTGCCAGCAGTTCGACTCGGGACGTCTCCTACGAGCAGTACTTC. Translated: CASSSTRDVSYEQYF.

This chain uses TRBV5-4 with TRBJ1-1; D gene uncertain. Trimming removed 0 bases at V and 11 bases at J, with 14 bases between. Per the germline V gene, CDR1 is SGHNT and CDR2 is YYREEE (reference sequence). This CDR3 is 13 amino acids long. The chain's CDR3 is CASSLVGEREAFF. The CDR3 region has the DNA TGTGCCAGCAGCTTGGTAGGTGAGAGGGAGGCTTTCTTT.

V usage is TRBV18 and J usage is TRBJ1-2, with TRBD1 as a possible D gene (6 bases). The V gene lost 5 bases and the J gene lost 5 bases, with 18 bases spanning the gap. There are 15 residues in the CDR3. Germline V gene lookup returns CDR1 KGHSH and CDR2 LQKENI. The CDR3, as DNA: TGTGCCAGCTCATTAAAGGCACAGGGCGGTTATGGCTACACCTTC. It specifies CASSLKAQGGYGYTF.

The chain has TRBV10-3 and TRBJ1-1; TRBD1 matches at 8 bases. CDR1 ENHRY and CDR2 SYGVKD come from the germline V gene. Unmatched junction bases numbered 6, after V lost 5 bases and J lost 1 base. The CDR3 covers 15 residues. The CDR3 is CAISKTGAKNTEAFF. The CDR3, as DNA: TGTGCCATCAGTAAGACAGGGGCTAAGAACACTGAAGCTTTCTTT.

The chain uses TRBV7-9 and TRBJ1-2; D not resolved. The CDR3 runs 12 residues. Germline CDR1 and CDR2: SEHNR and FQNEAQ (reference sequence). Trimming removed 5 bases from V and 9 bases from J, with 13 bases in between. The CDR3 is CASSALGRSYTF. CDR3 DNA: TGTGCCAGCAGCGCCCTCGGCCGGAGCTACACCTTC.

In this sample, this clone turned up once. This sequence joins TRBV10-3 and TRBJ1-5; tentatively, D is TRBD1 (5 bases). The CDR3 has 16 amino acids. The V gene's germline CDR1 is ENHRY and CDR2 SYGVKD. Trimming left V 0 bases short and J 5 bases short, with 14 bases between. The CDR3 loop reads CAISESSRGRDQPQHF. The CDR3 DNA follows: TGTGCCATCAGTGAGTCGAGTAGGGGCCGGGATCAGCCCCAGCATTTT.

V and J are TRBV9 and TRBJ2-6; TRBD1 might be the D (5 bases). CDR3 length: 16 residues. The V gene's germline CDR1 is SGDLS and CDR2 YYNGEE. Trimming took 3 bases from V and 0 from J, leaving 10 bases between them. CDR3 nucleotide sequence: TGTGCCAGCAGCGCCCGACAGAACTCTGGGGCCAACGTCCTGACTTTC. It encodes CASSARQNSGANVLTF.

The chain uses TRBV4-2 and TRBJ1-1; TRBD1 matches 10 bases. CDR3 size: 16 residues. V lost 3 bases to trimming and J lost 1 base; unmatched junction nucleotides: 5. Germline V gene sequence: CDR1 LGHNA, CDR2 YNFKEQ. The CDR3 DNA is TGTGCCAGCAGCCACCGACAGGGGGCAGGGAACACTGAAGCTTTCTTT. This sequence encodes CASSHRQGAGNTEAFF.

The rearrangement uses TRBV6-1 and TRBJ1-5; the match to TRBD1 covers 8 bases. There are 15 residues in the CDR3. The V segment lost 2 bases and the J segment 3 bases; nucleotides outside the gene matches: 3. Germline loops: CDR1 MNHNS, CDR2 SASEGT. The CDR3 spells CASSEWGQVNQPQHF. CDR3 DNA sequence: TGTGCCAGCAGTGAATGGGGACAGGTCAATCAGCCCCAGCATTTT.